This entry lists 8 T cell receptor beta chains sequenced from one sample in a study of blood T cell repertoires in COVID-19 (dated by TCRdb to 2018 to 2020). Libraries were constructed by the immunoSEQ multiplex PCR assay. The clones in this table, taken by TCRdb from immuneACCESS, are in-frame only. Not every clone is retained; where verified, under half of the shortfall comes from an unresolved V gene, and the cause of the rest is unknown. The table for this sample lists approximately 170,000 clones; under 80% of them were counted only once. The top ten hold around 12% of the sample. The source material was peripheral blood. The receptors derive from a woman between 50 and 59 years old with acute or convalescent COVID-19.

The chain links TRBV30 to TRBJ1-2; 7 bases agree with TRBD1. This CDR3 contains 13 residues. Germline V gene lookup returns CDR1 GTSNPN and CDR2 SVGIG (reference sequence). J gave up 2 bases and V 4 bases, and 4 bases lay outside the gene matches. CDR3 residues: CAWMLQGNYGYTF. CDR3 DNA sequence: TGTGCCTGGATGCTACAGGGGAACTATGGCTACACCTTC. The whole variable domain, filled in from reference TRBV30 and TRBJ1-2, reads SQTIHQWPATLVQPVGSPLSLECTVEGTSNPNLYWYRQAAGRGLQLLFYSVGIGQISSEVPQNLSASRPQDRQFILSSKKLLLSDSGFYLCAWMLQGNYGYTFGSGTRLTVV.

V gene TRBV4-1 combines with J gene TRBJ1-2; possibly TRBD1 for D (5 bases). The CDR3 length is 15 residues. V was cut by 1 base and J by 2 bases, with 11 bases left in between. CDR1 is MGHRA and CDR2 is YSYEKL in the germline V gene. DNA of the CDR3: TGCGCCAGCAGCCAAGCCCCGACAGCCAACTATGGCTACACCTTC. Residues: CASSQAPTANYGYTF.

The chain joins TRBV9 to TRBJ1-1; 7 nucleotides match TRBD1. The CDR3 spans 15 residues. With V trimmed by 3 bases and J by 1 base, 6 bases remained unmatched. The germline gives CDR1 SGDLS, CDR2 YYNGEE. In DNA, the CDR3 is TGTGCCAGCAGCGCTACCGGGACAGCGAACACTGAAGCTTTCTTT. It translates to CASSATGTANTEAFF.

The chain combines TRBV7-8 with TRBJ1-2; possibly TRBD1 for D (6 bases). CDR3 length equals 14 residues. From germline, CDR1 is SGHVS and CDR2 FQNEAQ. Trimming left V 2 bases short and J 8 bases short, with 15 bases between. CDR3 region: CASSLSRTVRGYTF. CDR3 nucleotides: TGTGCCAGCAGCTTATCCCGGACAGTGAGGGGCTACACCTTC. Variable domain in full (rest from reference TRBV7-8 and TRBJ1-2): GAGVSQSPRYKVAKRGQDVALRCDPISGHVSLFWYQQALGQGPEFLTYFQNEAQLDKSGLPSDRFFAERPEGSVSTLKIQRTQQEDSAVYLCASSLSRTVRGYTFGSGTRLTVV.

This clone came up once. CDR3 region: CASSPWTGGNEQYF. The CDR3 DNA reads as TGTGCCAGCAGTCCCTGGACAGGGGGTAACGAGCAGTACTTC. The chain links TRBV27 to TRBJ2-7; 10 nucleotides line up with TRBD1. The V gene end was trimmed by 5 bases and the J gene end by 5 bases; junction bases not matched to a gene: 6. This CDR3 contains 14 residues. Germline CDR1 MNHEY, CDR2 SMNVEV (reference sequence).

CDR3 sequence (DNA): TGTGCCAGCAGAAGGCGGGAGGACGGGTACGAGCAGTACTTC. Translated, it gives CASRRREDGYEQYF. The J gene is TRBJ2-7, the V gene TRBV6-6; 8 bases are a match to TRBD2. Trimming cost V 6 bases and J 4 bases; bases outside gene matches: 8. This CDR3 is built from 14 residues. Germline V gene lookup returns CDR1 MNHNY and CDR2 SVGAGI (reference sequence).

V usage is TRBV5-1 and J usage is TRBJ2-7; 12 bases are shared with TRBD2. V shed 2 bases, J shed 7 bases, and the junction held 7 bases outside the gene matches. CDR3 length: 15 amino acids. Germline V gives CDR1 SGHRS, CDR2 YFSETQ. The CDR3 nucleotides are TGCGCCAGCAGCTTACTAGCGGGGGGAAGCAGGGAGCAGTACTTC. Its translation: CASSLLAGGSREQYF.

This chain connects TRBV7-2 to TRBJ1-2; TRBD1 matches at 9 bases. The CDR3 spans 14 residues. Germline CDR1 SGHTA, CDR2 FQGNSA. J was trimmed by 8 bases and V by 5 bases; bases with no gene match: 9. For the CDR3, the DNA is TGTGCCAGCAGCCAGACAGGGGGTTCGGGAGGCTACACCTTC. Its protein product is CASSQTGGSGGYTF. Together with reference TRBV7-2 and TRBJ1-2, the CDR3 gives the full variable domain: GAGVSQSPSNKVTEKGKDVELRCDPISGHTALYWYRQSLGQGLEFLIYFQGNSAPDKSGLPSDRFSAERTGGSVSTLTIQRTQQEDSAVYLCASSQTGGSGGYTFGSGTRLTVV.